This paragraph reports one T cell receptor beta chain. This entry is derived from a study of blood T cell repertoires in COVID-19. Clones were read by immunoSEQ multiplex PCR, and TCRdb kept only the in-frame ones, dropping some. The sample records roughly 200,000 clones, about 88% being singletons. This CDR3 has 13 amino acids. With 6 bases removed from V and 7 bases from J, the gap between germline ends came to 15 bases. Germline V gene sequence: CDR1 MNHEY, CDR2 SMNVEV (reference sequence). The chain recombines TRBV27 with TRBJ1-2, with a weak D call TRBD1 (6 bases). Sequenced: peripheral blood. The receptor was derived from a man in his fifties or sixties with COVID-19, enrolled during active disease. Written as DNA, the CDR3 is TGTGCCAGCAGCGACAGGTGGGGGGGTGGCTACACCTTC. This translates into CASSDRWGGGYTF.